The table lists the clone carrying this TCR beta chain with a count of one. What it binds is not known. The data were taken from a study of CD4 T cells in relation to SARS-CoV-2 and coronaviruses. As for the study in general: Shared crossreactive spike epitopes were mapped to their HLA restriction.

The assay was immunoSEQ multiplex PCR, and TCRdb's table has in-frame clones only and misses some. The profile shows about 24,000 clones, roughly 80% of them singletons. CD4+ T cells from unexposed donors were obtained before the COVID-19 pandemic (2011-2018). The cells were cultured for about 10 days before CD4+ T cells were isolated. This clonotype originated in a human donor in good health. Sequenced sample: CD4+ T cells from PBMCs, cultured in vitro.

The CDR3 reads CAIARGQGASDNQPQHF. CDR3 nucleotides: TGTGCCATCGCGAGGGGACAGGGGGCATCGGACAATCAGCCCCAGCATTTT. This rearrangement joins TRBV10-3 to TRBJ1-5, with 12 bases aligning to TRBD1. Losses at the gene ends were 8 bases for V and 3 bases for J; bases not matched to a gene: 11. The CDR3 has 17 amino acids. Germline assignment: CDR1 ENHRY and CDR2 SYGVKD.